The source of this TCR beta chain is a study of blood T cell repertoires in COVID-19. Data came from immunoSEQ multiplex PCR; TCRdb stores just in-frame clones and leaves some out. The sample yields tens of thousands of clones, more than 85% seen once. Trimming stripped 4 bases from V and 4 bases from J, with 15 bases between. Germline V gives CDR1 SGDLS, CDR2 YYNGEE. The CDR3 loop spans 15 amino acids. The chain has TRBV9 and TRBJ2-1, with a weak D call TRBD2 (6 bases). The sequenced sample consisted of peripheral blood. This TCR was sampled from a man aged 80 or over in a cohort sampled during active COVID-19. CDR3 protein: CASSMQIGSYNEQFF. The CDR3 DNA follows: TGTGCCAGCAGCATGCAAATCGGGAGTTACAATGAGCAGTTCTTC.